The 28 T cell receptor beta chains below all came from one sample that was sequenced in a study of blood T cells in healthy people across ages. PCR was performed a second time for roughly 7 to 11 cycles using a sample-barcoded 5' primer and a J-beta primer mix. TCRdb recomputed calls from the 5' RACE reads with MiXCR, one row per CDR3 protein. The repertoire holds about 930,000 distinct CDR3 sequences, with roughly 29% as singletons. The data were also submitted as part of a second study, on T cells of mothers and their children.

Sequences were obtained from blood. These receptors originate from a woman aged 40 to 50 in good health.

The sample holds a few counts of this clonotype. The chain has TRBV27 and TRBJ2-1; possible D gene TRBD2, 6 bases. The CDR3 has 16 residues. Looked up from germline, CDR1 is MNHEY and CDR2 is SMNVEV (reference sequence). V lost 5 bases to trimming and J lost 5 bases, with 19 bases between them. CDR3 sequence reads: CASSQPGLGVHNEQFF. The CDR3 DNA sequence: TGTGCCAGCAGTCAGCCGGGACTCGGGGTCCACAATGAGCAGTTCTTC.

This clonotype has just a few counts. The rearrangement links TRBV25-1 to TRBJ1-4, with TRBD1 identical over 9 bases. This CDR3 has 12 amino acids. Germline CDR1 reads MGHDK; CDR2 reads SYGVNS. V lost 6 bases to trimming and J lost 12 bases; unmatched junction nucleotides: 5. The CDR3 spells CASRNTGGELFF. DNA of the CDR3: TGTGCCAGCAGGAACACAGGGGGCGAACTGTTTTTT.

This clonotype was recorded at least ten times. The rearrangement uses TRBV29-1 and TRBJ2-7, with TRBD1 matching 9 bases. Germline values: CDR1 SQVTM, CDR2 ANQGSEA. With V trimmed by 2 bases and J by 6 bases, 5 bases remained unmatched. The CDR3 length is 13 residues. The CDR3 protein is CSVEYRGQSEQYF. The CDR3 bases are TGCAGCGTTGAATACAGGGGGCAAAGCGAGCAGTACTTC.

This clonotype was counted ten times or more. The J gene is TRBJ2-7, the V gene TRBV20-1, with 7 bases fitting TRBD2. V lost 0 bases, J lost 2 bases, and 13 bases stayed unmatched. This CDR3 region has 17 residues. Looked up from germline, CDR1 is DFQATT and CDR2 is SNEGSKA (reference sequence). CDR3 sequence reads: CSARDILAVSPPYEQYF. The CDR3 DNA reads TGCAGTGCTAGAGATATTCTAGCGGTAAGCCCGCCCTACGAGCAGTACTTC.

In its sample, this clonotype was seen a few times. One junction end disagrees with the germline gene, perhaps due to a read error. The chain joins TRBV7-3 to TRBJ2-3; D remains unclear. The CDR3 consists of 13 residues. The germline V gene encodes CDR1 SGHTA and CDR2 FQGTGA. CDR3 bases: TGTGCCAGCAGCTTAGGTTCGGAAGATGCGCAGTATTTT. The encoded protein is CASSLGSEDAQYF.

This chain links TRBV7-2 with TRBJ2-3; 8 bases line up with TRBD2. The CDR3 contains 16 residues. V shed 5 bases and J 0 bases; nucleotides not matched to a gene: 7. CDR1 SGHTA and CDR2 FQGNSA come from the germline V gene. The CDR3 is CASSPWGGGSTDTQYF. As DNA, the CDR3 is TGTGCCAGCAGCCCCTGGGGCGGGGGGAGCACAGATACGCAGTATTTT.

This clonotype has a count of ten or more. The chain recombines TRBV29-1 with TRBJ2-1; D is unresolved. CDR1 and CDR2 (germline): SQVTM, ANQGSEA. The V end was cut by 4 bases, the J end by 4 bases, with 8 bases between. This CDR3 is built from 12 residues. This CDR3 is CSVVVVYNEQFF. CDR3 sequence (DNA): TGCAGCGTTGTTGTTGTGTACAATGAGCAGTTCTTC.

Concerning this clonotype itself: A much larger clone differs by one base, so this may be a read error. CDR3 nucleotide sequence: TGCAACGTTGAAGGGACGGATTCCTACGAGCAGTACTTC. Translation gives CNVEGTDSYEQYF. The genes are TRBV29-1 and TRBJ2-7, with D perhaps TRBD1 or TRBD2 (5 bases each). This CDR3 is 13 amino acids long. Germline V gene lookup returns CDR1 SQVTM and CDR2 ANQGSEA.

The chain is built from TRBV15 and TRBJ2-3; D not resolved. The length of the CDR3 is 14 residues. CDR1 and CDR2 from the germline V gene are LNHNV and YYDKDF (reference sequence). V shed 0 bases and J shed 6 bases, with 10 bases lying between them. CDR3 residues: CATSRDRLPDTQYF. The DNA of the CDR3 is TGTGCCACCAGCAGAGATCGGTTGCCCGATACGCAGTATTTT.

This clonotype was counted at least ten times. CDR3: CASSRTSGLSSYNEQFF. The DNA of the CDR3 is TGTGCCAGCAGTCGGACTAGCGGGCTGAGCTCCTACAATGAGCAGTTCTTC. The rearrangement uses TRBV7-9 and TRBJ2-1; 11 nucleotides agree with TRBD2. Germline assignment: CDR1 SEHNR and CDR2 FQNEAQ (reference sequence). V was pared by 6 bases and J by 0 bases, with 7 bases of the junction left unmatched. The CDR3 has 17 residues.

This clonotype occurred a few times. J is TRBJ2-1 and V is TRBV20-1; TRBD2 matches 9 bases. The CDR3 has 15 residues. The V gene's germline CDR1 is DFQATT and CDR2 SNEGSKA (reference sequence). Losses at the gene ends were 0 bases for V and 5 bases for J; bases not matched to a gene: 5. Here the CDR3 DNA reads TGCAGTGCTAGAGATTTCGCTAGCGGGAACAATGAGCAGTTCTTC. Amino acid sequence: CSARDFASGNNEQFF.

This clonotype was seen ten or more times. This chain links TRBV20-1 with TRBJ2-5; TRBD2 might be the D (5 bases). Deletions cut 8 bases from V and 10 bases from J, with 8 bases between. Per germline, CDR1 DFQATT and CDR2 SNEGSKA (reference sequence). CDR3 length equals 8 residues. The CDR3 loop is CSPRGQYF. The CDR3 coding sequence is TGCAGTCCACGGGGCCAGTACTTC.

The CDR3 loop is CATGDDPYNSPLHF. The DNA of the CDR3 is TGTGCCACCGGGGATGATCCCTATAATTCACCCCTCCACTTT. The chain combines TRBV6-5 with TRBJ1-6; D not resolved. CDR3 length equals 14 residues. Trimming took 10 bases from V and 2 from J, leaving 12 bases between them. Looked up from germline, CDR1 is MNHEY and CDR2 is SVGAGI.

This clonotype was seen repeatedly, ten times or more. The chain has TRBV5-1 and TRBJ2-7; 7 nucleotides align to TRBD1. The CDR3 has 16 amino acids. The J segment lost 0 bases and the V segment lost 4 bases, leaving 10 bases of the junction unmatched. Germline-derived CDR1 and CDR2 are SGHRS and YFSETQ. The DNA for the CDR3 is TGCGCCAGCAGCCTAACAACCGGGACAGCCTCCTACGAGCAGTACTTC. Its translation: CASSLTTGTASYEQYF.

The sample holds a few counts of this clonotype. The CDR3: CASSLKGGLSTDTQYF. CDR3 nucleotide sequence: TGTGCCAGCAGCTTAAAGGGGGGGCTGAGCACAGATACGCAGTATTTT. The chain uses TRBV7-6 and TRBJ2-3, with a tentative D call TRBD2 (7 bases). The CDR3 consists of 16 residues. CDR1 SGHVS and CDR2 FNYEAQ come from the germline V gene. Trimming left V 2 bases short and J 0 bases short, with 12 bases between.

This clonotype came up many times. Germline is not matched at one junction end, which may reflect a read error. CDR3 DNA: TGTGCCAGCAGTCTCGGGACAGGGAATCAGCCCCAGCATTTT. Its protein is CASSLGTGNQPQHF. The chain carries TRBV5-1 and TRBJ1-5; 9 nucleotides line up with TRBD1. CDR1 and CDR2 from the germline V gene are SGHRS and YFSETQ. This CDR3 contains 14 residues. Full variable domain (remainder filled in from reference TRBV5-1 and TRBJ1-5): KAGVTQTPRYLIKTRGQQVTLSCSPISGHRSVSWYQQTPGQGLQFLFEYFSETQRNKGNFPGRFSGRQFSNSRSEMNVSTLELGDSALYLCASSLGTGNQPQHFGDGTRLSIL.

About this clonotype itself: Relative to the germline gene, one junction end is altered; a read error may explain this. The chain recombines TRBV6-1 with TRBJ2-5, with TRBD2 as a possible D gene (5 bases). Germline V gene data show CDR1 as MNHNS and CDR2 as SASEGT. CDR3 size: 14 residues. The chain's CDR3 is CASREGSAQEAQYF. CDR3 sequence (DNA): TGTGCCAGCAGGGAAGGGAGTGCTCAAGAGGCCCAGTACTTC.

This clonotype showed up many times. This chain uses TRBV5-1 with TRBJ1-2; TRBD1 agrees at 11 bases. The CDR3 contains 15 residues. The ends lost 4 bases at V and 3 bases at J; junction bases unmatched: 5. In germline, CDR1 is SGHRS, CDR2 YFSETQ. The CDR3 sequence is CASSDRDRGDYGYTF. The CDR3 DNA follows: TGCGCCAGCAGCGACCGGGACAGGGGGGACTATGGCTACACCTTC.

V and J are TRBV20-1 and TRBJ1-5; TRBD1 matches 7 bases. Germline trimming cut 0 bases from V and 9 bases from J; bases unmatched to any gene: 11. There are 15 residues in the CDR3. Germline CDR1 and CDR2: DFQATT and SNEGSKA (reference sequence). CDR3 sequence: CSAREPDRVGPPQHF. The CDR3, as DNA: TGCAGTGCTAGAGAACCCGACAGGGTGGGGCCGCCCCAGCATTTT.

In regard to this clonotype: At one end, the junction sequence differs from germline, possibly due to a read error. The rearrangement links TRBV19 to TRBJ2-1; D remains unclear. Germline-derived CDR1 and CDR2 are LNHDA and SQIVND (reference sequence). CDR3 length equals 12 residues. The CDR3 nucleotides are TGTGCCAGTAGTAACTCTGGATTTGAGCGGTTCTTC. Translating it yields CASSNSGFERFF.

There are a few counts of this clonotype. A clone one base away is much larger, so this may be a read error. This chain connects TRBV28 to TRBJ2-4; either TRBD1 or TRBD2 may supply D (5 bases each). The CDR3 runs to 14 residues. CDR1 is MDHEN, CDR2 SYDVKM, per germline. CDR3 amino acids: CASSLRGGGNVQYF. CDR3 coding DNA: TGTGCCAGCAGTTTAAGAGGTGGGGGAAACGTTCAGTACTTC.

This clonotype was recorded at least ten times. The gene calls are TRBV20-1 and TRBJ1-2, with D perhaps TRBD1 (5 bases). With 0 bases removed from V and 4 bases from J, the gap between germline ends came to 15 bases. Germline values: CDR1 DFQATT, CDR2 SNEGSKA (reference sequence). The CDR3 is 15 amino acids. CDR3 sequence reads: CSARDGQGRLYGYTF. DNA for the CDR3: TGCAGTGCTAGAGATGGTCAGGGCCGACTCTATGGCTACACCTTC.

The J gene is TRBJ2-3, the V gene TRBV5-1; a weak D match, TRBD2 (7 bases). The germline gives CDR1 SGHRS, CDR2 YFSETQ. The CDR3 has 16 residues. The germline V and J ends were trimmed by 7 bases and 0 bases, with 18 bases remaining between them. CDR3 DNA sequence: TGCGCCAGCCGACTTGGGGGGGACATAAGCACAGATACGCAGTATTTT. It codes for CASRLGGDISTDTQYF.

Comment on this clonotype: This could be a read error, since a much larger clone is one nucleotide away. This CDR3 is CASSFRGLAGKETQYF. In DNA, the CDR3 is TGTGCCAGCAGCTTCCGGGGACTAGCGGGAAAAGAGACCCAGTACTTC. The rearrangement uses TRBV7-2 and TRBJ2-5, with 13 positions matching TRBD2. This CDR3 region has 16 residues. The V gene's germline CDR1 is SGHTA and CDR2 FQGNSA. Germline trimming cut 3 bases from V and 3 bases from J; bases unmatched to any gene: 4. The whole variable domain, filled in from reference TRBV7-2 and TRBJ2-5, reads GAGVSQSPSNKVTEKGKDVELRCDPISGHTALYWYRQSLGQGLEFLIYFQGNSAPDKSGLPSDRFSAERTGGSVSTLTIQRTQQEDSAVYLCASSFRGLAGKETQYFGPGTRLLVL.

This clonotype came up a few times. V gene TRBV28 combines with J gene TRBJ1-2, with a possible D match to TRBD1 (6 bases). The CDR3 is 16 residues long. V shed 7 bases and J shed 8 bases, with 26 bases lying between them. Germline V gene sequence: CDR1 MDHEN, CDR2 SYDVKM. The CDR3 bases are TGTGCCAGCACCCTATTTGGGGCCGTGGGGGCAGGGGGCTACACCTTC. It specifies CASTLFGAVGAGGYTF.

The sample holds a few counts of this clonotype. Being one base from a much bigger clone, this may be a read error. The chain links TRBV10-2 to TRBJ2-5; 9 bases are a match to TRBD2. From germline, CDR1 is WSHSY and CDR2 SAAADI. J gave up 11 bases and V 7 bases, and 17 bases lay outside the gene matches. The CDR3 extends over 15 amino acids. The CDR3 coding sequence is TGCGCCAGCAACCCGCCTAGCGGGGCGACGAATGAGCAGTACTTC. Residues: CASNPPSGATNEQYF.

At least ten counts were recorded for this clonotype. The rearrangement links TRBV18 to TRBJ2-1; D is uncertain. V lost 6 bases to trimming and J lost 8 bases, with 17 bases between them. Germline CDR1 is KGHSH and CDR2 is LQKENI. CDR3 length: 14 amino acids. The CDR3 here is CASSSRTAFDEQFF. The CDR3 bases are TGTGCCAGCTCCTCTCGAACAGCCTTTGATGAGCAGTTCTTC.

The chain employs TRBV11-3 and TRBJ2-5, with D possibly matching TRBD2 (6 bases). This CDR3 has 15 residues. V was clipped by 5 bases and J by 5 bases, with 18 bases between them. Germline values: CDR1 SGHNT, CDR2 YENEEA. The CDR3 here is CASSPGTYMGETQYF. The CDR3 DNA reads as TGTGCCAGCAGCCCAGGGACTTACATGGGGGAGACCCAGTACTTC.